This TCR delta chain is drawn from a study of Vδ1+ human thymocytes. CDR3 length: 20 residues. V lost 0 bases and J lost 4, with 27 bases in between. Per the germline V gene, CDR1 is TSWWSYY and CDR2 is QGS. The study, taken as a whole, reports: Donors shared many TRG clonotypes but few TRD clonotypes. Highly polyclonal TRG and TRD repertoires with Gaussian CDR3 length distributions appeared in thymus.

Between roughly 97% and 99.6% of sorted thymocytes were Vdelta1+. Extracted RNA was reverse transcribed into cDNA. Pooled V-gene forward primers with one constant-region reverse primer generated the CDR3 amplicons by multiplex PCR. TCRdb reprocessed the multiplex PCR reads using CATT. The sample includes 50,000 to 75,000 delta-chain clones, less than 15% of them seen just once. Worth noting for this clone: As yet, its antigen is unknown.

The sequencing input was Vdelta1+ gamma-delta thymocytes from the thymus. Stated subset: FACS-sorted CD3+ TCRalphabeta- TCRVdelta1+ TCRVdelta2- thymocytes. The genes are TRDV1 and TRDJ1; D gene unclear. This receptor was taken from a girl under three years old who had congenital heart surgery. Here the CDR3 DNA reads TGTGCTCTTGGGGAACTCATCCCCCAAATGCGAGCGATCCGAGACGATAAACTCATCTTT. Amino acids: CALGELIPQMRAIRDDKLIF.